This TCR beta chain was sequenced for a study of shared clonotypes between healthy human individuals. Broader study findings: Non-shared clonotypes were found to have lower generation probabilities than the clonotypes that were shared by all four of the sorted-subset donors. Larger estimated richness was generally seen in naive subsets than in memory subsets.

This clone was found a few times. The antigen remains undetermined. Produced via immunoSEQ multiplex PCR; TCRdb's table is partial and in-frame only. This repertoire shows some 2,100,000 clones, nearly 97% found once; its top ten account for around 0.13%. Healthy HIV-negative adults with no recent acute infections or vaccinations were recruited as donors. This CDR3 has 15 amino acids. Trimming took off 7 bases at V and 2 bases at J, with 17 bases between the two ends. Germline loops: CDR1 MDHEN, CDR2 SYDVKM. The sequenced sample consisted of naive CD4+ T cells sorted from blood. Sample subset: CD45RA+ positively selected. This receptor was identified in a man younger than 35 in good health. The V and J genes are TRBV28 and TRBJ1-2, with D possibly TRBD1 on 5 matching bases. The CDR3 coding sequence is TGTGCCAGCATTCCCCCCCGGGGGGGAAACTATGGCTACACCTTC. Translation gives CASIPPRGGNYGYTF.